The 3 T cell receptor beta chains below all came from one sample that was sequenced in a study of shared clonotypes between healthy human individuals. Clones were sequenced by immunoSEQ multiplex PCR, and TCRdb holds only the in-frame ones, with some missing. The data contain approximately 640,000 clones, around 72% of them singletons. Material for sequencing was memory CD4+ T cells sorted from blood. As to subset: CD45RA-negative fraction. All receptors come from a woman in her thirties in good health.

The V call is TRBV27, the J call TRBJ1-6, with TRBD1 as a possible D gene (5 bases). V shed 2 bases and J shed 8 bases, with 13 bases lying between them. Germline lookup yields CDR1 MNHEY and CDR2 SMNVEV (reference sequence). CDR3 length: 15 amino acids. This CDR3 is CASSLRGVGHSPLHF. The CDR3 nucleotides are TGTGCCAGCAGTTTAAGGGGTGTGGGCCATTCACCCCTCCACTTT.

The J gene is TRBJ2-5, the V gene TRBV11-2, with D possibly TRBD1 on 6 matching bases. Trimming removed 1 base from V and 9 bases from J, with 21 bases in between. Per germline, CDR1 SGHAT and CDR2 FQNNGV. CDR3 length: 16 amino acids. In DNA, the CDR3 is TGTGCCAGCAGCTTAGGTTACAGGGTCACTAATAAGGCCCAGTACTTC. It yields the protein CASSLGYRVTNKAQYF.

The chain uses TRBV5-4 and TRBJ2-7; 7 bases fit TRBD1. This CDR3 region has 15 residues. The germline gives CDR1 SGHNT, CDR2 YYREEE (reference sequence). The V gene end was trimmed by 2 bases and the J gene end by 4 bases; junction bases not matched to a gene: 9. The DNA for the CDR3 is TGTGCCAGCAGCTTTTACAGGGGTTCTGGATACGAGCAGTACTTC. Translating gives CASSFYRGSGYEQYF.